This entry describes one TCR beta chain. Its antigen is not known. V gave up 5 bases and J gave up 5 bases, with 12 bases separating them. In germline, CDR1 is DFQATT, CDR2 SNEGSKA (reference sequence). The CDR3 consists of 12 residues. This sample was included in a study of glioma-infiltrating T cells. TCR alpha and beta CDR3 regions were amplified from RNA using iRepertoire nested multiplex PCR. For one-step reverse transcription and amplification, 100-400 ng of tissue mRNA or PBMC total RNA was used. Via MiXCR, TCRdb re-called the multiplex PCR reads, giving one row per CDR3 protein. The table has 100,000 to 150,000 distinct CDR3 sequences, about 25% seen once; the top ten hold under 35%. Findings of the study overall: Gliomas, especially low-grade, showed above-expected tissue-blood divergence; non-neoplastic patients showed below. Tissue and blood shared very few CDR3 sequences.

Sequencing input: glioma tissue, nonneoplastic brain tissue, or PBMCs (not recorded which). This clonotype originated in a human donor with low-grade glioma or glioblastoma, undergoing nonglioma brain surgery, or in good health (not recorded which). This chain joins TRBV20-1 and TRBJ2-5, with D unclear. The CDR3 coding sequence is TGCAGTGCTTCAGACCCTAGGGAGACCCAGTACTTC. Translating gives CSASDPRETQYF.